Each of the 10 T cell receptor beta chains below was sequenced from the same sample in a study of CD8 T cells in Susac syndrome. RNA in amounts of roughly 0.45 to 1 ug was reverse transcribed with random hexamers. One entry per CDR3 protein, called by TCRdb with MiXCR from the immunoSEQ multiplex PCR reads. Here the sample spans 70,000 or so distinct CDR3 sequences, about 95% being singletons. Sample: CD8+ T cells from PBMCs. Receptors originate from a human donor with multiple sclerosis.

The rearrangement links TRBV11-3 to TRBJ2-1; D may be TRBD1 (6 bases). CDR3 length equals 16 residues. CDR1 and CDR2 from the germline V gene are SGHNT and YENEEA. V was shortened by 4 bases and J by 0 bases, with 13 bases between the two germline ends. Here the CDR3 reads CASSSYRESSYNEQFF. DNA for the CDR3: TGTGCCAGCAGCTCGTACAGGGAGAGCTCCTACAATGAGCAGTTCTTC.

The V call is TRBV2, the J call TRBJ1-2; D might be TRBD1 (5 bases). The CDR3 is 19 residues long. Trimming removed 3 bases at V and 3 bases at J, with 26 bases between. Germline V gene sequence: CDR1 SNHLY, CDR2 FYNNEI. The DNA for the CDR3 is TGTGCCAGCAGTGATCTAGCGGGGGGAATCGGAGTCGGGGACTATGGCTACACCTTC. Its translation is CASSDLAGGIGVGDYGYTF.

The chain carries TRBV19 and TRBJ1-1; D is uncertain. The V gene's germline CDR1 is LNHDA and CDR2 SQIVND (reference sequence). Trimming removed 2 bases from V and 3 bases from J, with 7 bases in between. The CDR3 covers 13 residues. Here the CDR3 reads CASSITGDTEAFF. Here the CDR3 DNA reads TGTGCCAGTAGTATAACGGGTGACACTGAAGCTTTCTTT.

A single count supports this clonotype. The chain employs TRBV12-3 or TRBV12-4 and TRBJ1-1, with a possible D match to TRBD1 (6 bases). This CDR3 contains 15 residues. With 5 bases removed from V and 4 bases from J, the gap between germline ends came to 17 bases. This CDR3 is CASSQGQMGATEAFF. The CDR3 DNA is TGTGCCAGCAGTCAAGGACAGATGGGGGCCACTGAAGCTTTCTTT.

This sequence joins TRBV7-9 and TRBJ2-3; 7 bases map to TRBD1. The germline V gene has CDR1 SEHNR and CDR2 FQNEAQ (reference sequence). Trimming cost V 4 bases and J 2 bases; bases outside gene matches: 6. The CDR3 is made up of 15 amino acids. The CDR3 reads CASSSRTGTTDTQYF. In DNA form, the CDR3 reads TGTGCCAGCAGCTCCCGGACAGGAACCACAGATACGCAGTATTTT.

J is TRBJ1-2 and V is TRBV29-1; no clear D. This CDR3 is built from 11 residues. V lost 4 bases, J lost 4 bases, and 7 bases lay in between. Germline V gives CDR1 SQVTM, CDR2 ANQGSEA. CDR3 bases: TGCAGCGTTGTCGCCGGCTATGGCTACACCTTC. Translation gives CSVVAGYGYTF.

This clonotype was observed a single time. This chain joins TRBV29-1 and TRBJ1-1; D unresolved. Per germline, CDR1 SQVTM and CDR2 ANQGSEA. The CDR3 is 14 residues long. Trimming cost V 3 bases and J 2 bases, with 13 bases left between them. This CDR3 reads CSVEKNVINTEAFF. The CDR3 region has the DNA TGCAGCGTTGAGAAGAACGTGATCAACACTGAAGCTTTCTTT.

The chain carries TRBV2 and TRBJ1-1; D possibly corresponds to TRBD1 (5 bases). This CDR3 has 11 amino acids. In germline, CDR1 is SNHLY, CDR2 FYNNEI. With 6 bases removed from V and 8 bases from J, the gap between germline ends came to 10 bases. The CDR3, as DNA: TGTGCCAGCAGGAGCGGGGCCGAAGCTTTCTTT. This sequence encodes CASRSGAEAFF. Drawing the rest from reference TRBV2 and TRBJ1-1, the complete variable domain is EPEVTQTPSHQVTQMGQEVILRCVPISNHLYFYWYRQILGQKVEFLVSFYNNEISEKSEIFDDQFSVERPDGSNFTLKIRSTKLEDSAMYFCASRSGAEAFFGQGTRLTVV.

The chain joins TRBV29-1 to TRBJ2-1; TRBD2 is a possible D gene (5 bases). The CDR3 consists of 14 residues. Trimming took off 6 bases at V and 4 bases at J, with 16 bases between the two ends. CDR1 SQVTM and CDR2 ANQGSEA come from the germline V gene. This chain's CDR3 is CSVHTRVPYNEQFF. The CDR3 DNA reads as TGCAGCGTACATACTAGGGTCCCATACAATGAGCAGTTCTTC.

The chain couples TRBV6-6 to TRBJ2-6; D is uncertain. CDR1 is MNHNY and CDR2 is SVGAGI in the germline V gene (reference sequence). Trimming took 7 bases from V and 2 from J, leaving 9 bases between them. The CDR3 is 14 residues long. CDR3 protein: CASTDGAGANVLTF. CDR3 bases: TGTGCCAGCACGGACGGAGCTGGGGCCAACGTCCTGACTTTC.